The 26 T cell receptor beta chains reported below all come from one sample, sequenced in a study of blood T cells in healthy people across ages. A second about 6 to 12 cycle PCR used barcoded and J-beta primers. Using its own MiXCR run on the 5' RACE reads, TCRdb lists one record per CDR3 protein. Among around 1.7 million distinct CDR3 sequences listed, over 25% were seen once. Sequencing was carried out using blood. The source is a woman aged 25 to 45 in good health.

The genes are TRBV12-3 or TRBV12-4 and TRBJ2-5; a weak D match, TRBD2 (5 bases). The V end lost 6 bases, the J end lost 7 bases, and 15 bases lay between the germline ends. This CDR3 is built from 13 residues. DNA of the CDR3: TGTGCCAGCAGCTCCCCGGTTGGAGGGACCCAGTACTTC. Protein sequence: CASSSPVGGTQYF.

The table lists this clonotype with a few counts. The rearrangement joins TRBV20-1 to TRBJ2-3, with 11 bases lining up with TRBD2. The CDR3 totals 16 residues. V shed 5 bases, J shed 1 base, and the junction held 8 bases outside the gene matches. Germline CDR1 and CDR2: DFQATT and SNEGSKA (reference sequence). Here the CDR3 reads CSARRPGLAGTDTQYF. DNA for the CDR3: TGCAGTGCTCGCCGTCCGGGACTAGCGGGCACAGATACGCAGTATTTT.

The chain employs TRBV3-1 and TRBJ2-1, with 12 bases aligning to TRBD2. CDR1 is LGHDT, CDR2 YNNKEL, per germline (reference sequence). J was trimmed by 6 bases and V by 0 bases; bases with no gene match: 3. The CDR3 totals 16 residues. The CDR3 bases are TGTGCCAGCAGCCAAGATGCTAGCGGGAGGGCCAATGAGCAGTTCTTC. Translated: CASSQDASGRANEQFF.

V and J are TRBV9 and TRBJ2-7; 14 bases line up with TRBD2. The CDR3 is made up of 17 amino acids. Trimming removed 0 bases from V and 5 bases from J; junction bases left unmatched: 7. CDR1 is SGDLS, CDR2 YYNGEE, per germline. The CDR3 loop is CASSVATGLAGVNEQYF. CDR3 in DNA: TGTGCCAGCAGCGTAGCTACGGGACTAGCGGGAGTCAACGAGCAGTACTTC.

The chain has TRBV4-1 and TRBJ2-7; 8 nucleotides agree with TRBD2. CDR1 and CDR2 from the germline V gene are MGHRA and YSYEKL. The V and J ends lost 1 base and 4 bases, in that order; junction bases with no gene match: 6. The CDR3 runs 15 residues. CDR3 amino acids: CASSQGSSGVYEQYF. CDR3 nucleotides: TGCGCCAGCAGCCAAGGAAGTAGCGGGGTTTACGAGCAGTACTTC.

On this clonotype: A much larger clonotype is one base distant, so this may be a read error. The chain is built from TRBV29-1 and TRBJ2-3; TRBD2 matches at 9 bases. V shed 7 bases and J 4 bases; nucleotides not matched to a gene: 9. CDR1 is SQVTM, CDR2 ANQGSEA, per germline. The CDR3 totals 14 residues. The CDR3 spells CSANSGSAPDTQYF. The CDR3 nucleotides read TGCAGCGCTAATAGCGGGAGCGCCCCAGATACGCAGTATTTT.

The CDR3 spells CASSQVIGRETQYF. Here the CDR3 DNA reads TGTGCCAGCAGCCAAGTTATCGGTCGAGAGACCCAGTACTTC. The rearrangement joins TRBV3-1 to TRBJ2-5; no reliable D call. The CDR3 spans 14 residues. Germline assignment: CDR1 LGHDT and CDR2 YNNKEL (reference sequence). The V end was cut by 1 base, the J end by 4 bases, with 10 bases between.

This clonotype was seen only a few times. The chain carries TRBV27 and TRBJ2-7; no reliable D call. Germline CDR1 MNHEY, CDR2 SMNVEV (reference sequence). With 2 bases removed from V and 5 bases from J, the gap between germline ends came to 16 bases. CDR3 size: 15 residues. The CDR3 loop is CASSLRTQPPHEQYF. CDR3 DNA sequence: TGTGCCAGCAGTTTAAGGACCCAACCCCCCCACGAGCAGTACTTC.

The table lists this clonotype with many counts. The V call is TRBV29-1, the J call TRBJ2-1; D might be TRBD2 (6 bases). V lost 4 bases and J lost 14, with 18 bases in between. Germline V gene lookup returns CDR1 SQVTM and CDR2 ANQGSEA. This CDR3 spans 12 amino acids. The CDR3 spells CSVVQGGGGEFF. CDR3 nucleotides: TGCAGCGTTGTCCAAGGCGGAGGAGGGGAGTTCTTC.

Only a few counts were recorded for this clonotype. The chain employs TRBV6-5 and TRBJ2-7, with 11 positions matching TRBD2. Per the germline V gene, CDR1 is MNHEY and CDR2 is SVGAGI. The CDR3 is made up of 13 amino acids. Trimming cost V 6 bases and J 6 bases; bases outside gene matches: 4. The CDR3 reads CASRNGLAGEQYF. CDR3 sequence (DNA): TGTGCCAGCAGGAACGGACTAGCGGGCGAGCAGTACTTC.

This clonotype was counted only a few times. This sequence joins TRBV20-1 and TRBJ2-1; D may be TRBD1 (6 bases). Germline V lookup: CDR1 DFQATT, CDR2 SNEGSKA (reference sequence). Trimming removed 4 bases from V and 13 bases from J, with 26 bases in between. This CDR3 contains 15 residues. In DNA, the CDR3 is TGCAGTGCTATAAAACCCGGGACACCGAAAGAGACCCAGTTCTTC. It translates to CSAIKPGTPKETQFF.

In the case of this clonotype: The junction differs from germline at one of its ends, possibly a read error. The rearrangement uses TRBV5-5 and TRBJ1-6, with D possibly being TRBD1 (6 bases). Germline CDR1 is SGHKS and CDR2 is YYEKEE (reference sequence). The length of the CDR3 is 17 residues. The CDR3 DNA is TGTTCCAGCAGCCCCATTACAGGGAGCTCCTATAATTCACCCCTCCACTTT. This encodes CSSSPITGSSYNSPLHF.

This sequence joins TRBV5-1 and TRBJ2-6, with D unclear. This CDR3 has 17 amino acids. In germline, CDR1 is SGHRS, CDR2 YFSETQ. V lost 0 bases and J lost 4, with 14 bases in between. The CDR3 loop reads CASSLDINLAGANVLTF. For the CDR3, the DNA is TGCGCCAGCAGCTTGGACATCAACCTCGCGGGGGCCAACGTCCTGACTTTC.

This clonotype was seen a handful of times. The chain links TRBV11-2 to TRBJ2-3; 16 nucleotides match TRBD2. CDR1 and CDR2 (germline): SGHAT, FQNNGV. The CDR3 is 18 residues long. J lost 6 bases, V lost 4 bases, and 10 bases had no gene match. The CDR3 DNA reads as TGTGCCAGCAGCTGGGGACTAGCGGGAGGGACCTCGTTCGATACGCAGTATTTT. Its protein is CASSWGLAGGTSFDTQYF.

V is TRBV7-2 and J is TRBJ2-2; no reliable D call. Germline assignment: CDR1 SGHTA and CDR2 FQGNSA. V was clipped by 1 base and J by 5 bases, with 8 bases between them. This CDR3 is 14 amino acids long. The CDR3 loop is CASSLGARTGELFF. CDR3 in DNA: TGTGCCAGCAGCTTAGGAGCCCGGACCGGGGAGCTGTTTTTT. The full variable domain, rest sourced from reference TRBV7-2 and TRBJ2-2, is GAGVSQSPSNKVTEKGKDVELRCDPISGHTALYWYRQSLGQGLEFLIYFQGNSAPDKSGLPSDRFSAERTGGSVSTLTIQRTQQEDSAVYLCASSLGARTGELFFGEGSRLTVL.

The chain is built from TRBV12-3 or TRBV12-4 and TRBJ2-1, with 8 positions matching TRBD1. The CDR3 spans 14 residues. Trimming took 6 bases from V and 10 from J; bases not matched to a gene: 11. CDR3 amino acids: CASSLTGGNYEQFF. The CDR3 coding sequence is TGTGCCAGCAGCCTAACAGGGGGGAACTACGAGCAGTTCTTC.

The genes are TRBV7-2 and TRBJ2-4; 8 bases line up with TRBD2. Germline assignment: CDR1 SGHTA and CDR2 FQGNSA. V trimming: 5 bases; J trimming: 7 bases; junction bases outside the gene matches: 7. The CDR3 has 14 amino acids. The CDR3 here is CASSGAGVWNIQYF. CDR3 DNA sequence: TGTGCCAGCAGCGGAGCGGGGGTTTGGAACATTCAGTACTTC.

This clonotype was counted at least ten times. This chain connects TRBV24-1 to TRBJ2-3; no definite D call. With 1 base removed from V and 2 bases from J, the gap between germline ends came to 9 bases. This CDR3 has 15 amino acids. CDR1 is KGHDR and CDR2 is SFDVKD in the germline V gene. CDR3 amino acids: CATSDFTPDTDTQYF. The DNA of the CDR3 is TGTGCCACCAGTGATTTCACTCCGGACACAGATACGCAGTATTTT.

This chain joins TRBV12-5 and TRBJ2-1, with D possibly TRBD2 on 5 matching bases. The CDR3 consists of 12 residues. Germline values: CDR1 LGHNT, CDR2 FRNRAP. V lost 0 bases to trimming and J lost 12 bases, with 9 bases between them. This chain's CDR3 is CASGLVAVGQFF. The CDR3 nucleotides read TGTGCTAGTGGTTTGGTAGCGGTGGGGCAGTTCTTC.

This clonotype occurred once. This chain joins TRBV7-6 and TRBJ1-1; a weak D match, TRBD1 (5 bases). V lost 7 bases and J 4 bases, leaving 13 bases between the germline ends. Germline-derived CDR1 and CDR2 are SGHVS and FNYEAQ. This CDR3 spans 13 amino acids. The CDR3 DNA reads as TGTGCCAGCATCGCTGCAGGGCGCACTGAAGCTTTCTTT. As protein: CASIAAGRTEAFF.

The chain recombines TRBV4-1 with TRBJ2-1; no clear D. The J call is doubtful: the DNA matches TRBJ2-7 better. Germline loops: CDR1 MGHRA, CDR2 YSYEKL. CDR3 length: 14 residues. The CDR3 DNA reads TGCGCCAGCAGCGAGGAGAGCTCCTACAATGAGCAGTACTTC. Protein product: CASSEESSYNEQYF.

The chain carries TRBV12-3 or TRBV12-4 and TRBJ1-5, with D maybe TRBD1 (5 bases). V was trimmed by 5 bases and J by 2 bases, leaving 13 bases between them. The CDR3 has 15 amino acids. The CDR3 DNA reads TGTGCCAGCAGTGTCCGCGGGGGTGGCAATCAGCCCCAGCATTTT. This translates into CASSVRGGGNQPQHF.

For this clonotype: A much bigger clone sits one base away, suggesting this may be a read error. V usage is TRBV11-2 and J usage is TRBJ2-5, with D tentatively TRBD2 (6 bases). Germline CDR1 SGHAT, CDR2 FQNNGV. The CDR3 is made up of 14 amino acids. The CDR3 DNA reads TGTGCCAGCAGCTTGGCGGGGTCGGGAGAGGCCCAGTACTTC. The encoded protein is CASSLAGSGEAQYF.

The rearrangement links TRBV9 to TRBJ2-4; 10 bases map to TRBD1. Germline-derived CDR1 and CDR2 are SGDLS and YYNGEE. This CDR3 is 15 amino acids long. Trimming cost V 0 bases and J 6 bases; bases outside gene matches: 3. Written as DNA, the CDR3 is TGTGCCAGCAGCGTAGGTGGACAGGGGGTAAACATTCAGTACTTC. It specifies CASSVGGQGVNIQYF. The entire variable domain, with the rest obtained from reference TRBV9 and TRBJ2-4, is as follows: DSGVTQTPKHLITATGQRVTLRCSPRSGDLSVYWYQQSLDQGLQFLIQYYNGEERAKGNILERFSAQQFPDLHSELNLSSLELGDSALYFCASSVGGQGVNIQYFGAGTRLSVL.

The table lists this clonotype with a few counts. The chain combines TRBV18 with TRBJ2-3; 8 nucleotides agree with TRBD2. Per germline, CDR1 KGHSH and CDR2 LQKENI. Trimming removed 2 bases from V and 2 bases from J; junction bases left unmatched: 21. The length of the CDR3 is 21 residues. The CDR3 protein is CASSPSLSGSGAPPITDTQYF. In DNA form, the CDR3 reads TGTGCCAGCTCACCAAGCTTGAGCGGGAGCGGGGCCCCACCTATCACAGATACGCAGTATTTT.

The V and J genes are TRBV6-2 or TRBV6-3 and TRBJ1-1, with D possibly matching TRBD1 (6 bases). V was cut by 7 bases and J by 7 bases, with 13 bases left in between. The germline V gene encodes CDR1 MNHEY and CDR2 SVGEGT. This CDR3 region has 12 residues. This chain's CDR3 is CASTANRDEAFF. The CDR3 nucleotides are TGTGCCAGCACCGCGAACAGGGATGAAGCTTTCTTT.